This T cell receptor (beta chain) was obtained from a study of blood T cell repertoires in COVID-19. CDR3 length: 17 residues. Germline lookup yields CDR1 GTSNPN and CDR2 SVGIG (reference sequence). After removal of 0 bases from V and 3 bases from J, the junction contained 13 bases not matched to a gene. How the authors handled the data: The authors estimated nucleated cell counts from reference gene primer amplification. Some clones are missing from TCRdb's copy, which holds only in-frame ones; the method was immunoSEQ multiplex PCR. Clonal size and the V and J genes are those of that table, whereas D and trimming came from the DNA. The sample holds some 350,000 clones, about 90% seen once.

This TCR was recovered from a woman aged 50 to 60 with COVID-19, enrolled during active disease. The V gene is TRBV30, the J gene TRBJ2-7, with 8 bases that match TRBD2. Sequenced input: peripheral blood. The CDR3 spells CAWSVLAANRVNYEQYF. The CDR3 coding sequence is TGTGCCTGGAGTGTACTAGCGGCAAATAGAGTAAACTACGAGCAGTACTTC. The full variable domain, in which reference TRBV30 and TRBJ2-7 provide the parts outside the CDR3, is SQTIHQWPATLVQPVGSPLSLECTVEGTSNPNLYWYRQAAGRGLQLLFYSVGIGQISSEVPQNLSASRPQDRQFILSSKKLLLSDSGFYLCAWSVLAANRVNYEQYFGPGTRLTVT.